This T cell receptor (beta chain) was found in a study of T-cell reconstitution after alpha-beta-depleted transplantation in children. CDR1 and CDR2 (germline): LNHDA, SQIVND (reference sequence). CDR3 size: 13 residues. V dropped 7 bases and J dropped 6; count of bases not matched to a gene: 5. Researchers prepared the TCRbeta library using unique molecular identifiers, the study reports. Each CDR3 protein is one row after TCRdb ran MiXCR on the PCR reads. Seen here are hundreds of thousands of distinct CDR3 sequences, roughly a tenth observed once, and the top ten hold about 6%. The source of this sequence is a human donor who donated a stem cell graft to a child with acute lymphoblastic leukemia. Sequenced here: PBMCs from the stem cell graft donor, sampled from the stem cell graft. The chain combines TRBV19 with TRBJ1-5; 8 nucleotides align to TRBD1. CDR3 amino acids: CASNQGTGQPQHF. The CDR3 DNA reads TGTGCCAGTAATCAGGGGACAGGTCAGCCCCAGCATTTT.